The sequence of this T cell receptor (beta chain) was determined in a study of shared clonotypes between healthy human individuals. Broader study findings: Estimated richness was generally greater in naive than memory subsets.

The CDR3 extends over 12 amino acids. Germline V gives CDR1 SGHRS, CDR2 YFSETQ. Trimming took off 2 bases at V and 13 bases at J, with 13 bases between the two ends. The repertoire was sequenced with immunoSEQ multiplex PCR; TCRdb's copy has only in-frame clones and lacks some. The table has over a million clones, approximately 98% seen once. As concerns this clone: Its matching antigen is unknown.

Material: naive CD4+ T cells sorted from blood. This sample's subset: CD45RA+ positively selected. The clonotype originates from a man aged 30 to 45 in good health. The chain recombines TRBV5-1 with TRBJ2-1; D is perhaps TRBD2 (5 bases). The CDR3 region has the DNA TGCGCCAGCAGCTTTCTTGAGGACTCTCAGTTCTTC. Translating gives CASSFLEDSQFF.